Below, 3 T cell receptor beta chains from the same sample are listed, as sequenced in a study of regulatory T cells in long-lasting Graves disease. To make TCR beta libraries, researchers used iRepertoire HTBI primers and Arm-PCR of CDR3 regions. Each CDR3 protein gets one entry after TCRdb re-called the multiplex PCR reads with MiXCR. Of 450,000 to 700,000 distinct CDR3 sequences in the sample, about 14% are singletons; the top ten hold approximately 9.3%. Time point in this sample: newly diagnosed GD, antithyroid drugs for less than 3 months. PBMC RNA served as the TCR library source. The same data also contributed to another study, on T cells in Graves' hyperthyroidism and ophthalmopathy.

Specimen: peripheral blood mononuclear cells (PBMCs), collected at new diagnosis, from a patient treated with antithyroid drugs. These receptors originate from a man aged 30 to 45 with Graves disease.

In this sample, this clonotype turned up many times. CDR3 in DNA: TGTGCCAGCAGCCTCGAAAACAGGGTGCAGTTCTTC. Translated, it gives CASSLENRVQFF. V gene TRBV3-1 combines with J gene TRBJ2-1; D perhaps matches TRBD1 (6 bases). The V gene's germline CDR1 is LGHDT and CDR2 YNNKEL (reference sequence). This CDR3 spans 12 amino acids. With 4 bases removed from V and 12 bases from J, the gap between germline ends came to 13 bases.

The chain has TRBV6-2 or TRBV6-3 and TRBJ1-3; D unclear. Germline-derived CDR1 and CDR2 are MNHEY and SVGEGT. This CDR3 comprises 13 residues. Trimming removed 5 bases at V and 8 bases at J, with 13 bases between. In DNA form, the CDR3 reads TGTGCCAGCAGTGAAGGGTTGAGTGACACCATATATTTT. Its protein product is CASSEGLSDTIYF.

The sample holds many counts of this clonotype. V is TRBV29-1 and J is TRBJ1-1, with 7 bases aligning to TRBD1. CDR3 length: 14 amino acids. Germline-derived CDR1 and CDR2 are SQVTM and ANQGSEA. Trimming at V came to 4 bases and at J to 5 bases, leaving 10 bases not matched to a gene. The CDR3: CSVGRQGSGTEAFF. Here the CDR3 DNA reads TGCAGCGTTGGTCGACAGGGATCGGGGACTGAAGCTTTCTTT.